What follows are 17 T cell receptor beta chains derived from one specimen sequenced in a study of graft-versus-host responses after intestinal transplantation. The antigens for these receptors are not known. The assay was immunoSEQ multiplex PCR, and TCRdb's table has in-frame clones only and misses some. This table has about 93,000 clones, roughly 93% appearing once. The starting material was unstimulated CD8+ T cells sorted from spleen or lymph node cells, obtained before intestinal transplant. Receptors were obtained from a human donor who received an intestinal transplant.

The chain joins TRBV27 to TRBJ2-1; 11 positions agree with TRBD2. Germline V gene data show CDR1 as MNHEY and CDR2 as SMNVEV (reference sequence). This CDR3 region has 16 residues. Trimming cost V 4 bases and J 7 bases; bases outside gene matches: 9. The CDR3 is CASSYPLAGGFNEQFF. Here the CDR3 DNA reads TGTGCCAGCAGTTACCCTCTAGCGGGAGGATTTAATGAGCAGTTCTTC.

The chain employs TRBV7-9 and TRBJ2-7, with 10 bases aligning to TRBD2. V lost 1 base and J lost 3; bases outside the gene matches: 6. Germline V CDR1 and CDR2: SEHNR, FQNEAQ (reference sequence). The CDR3 has 16 residues. DNA of the CDR3: TGTGCCAGCAGCTTAGGTAGACTAGCGGGCAACTACGAGCAGTACTTC. Protein: CASSLGRLAGNYEQYF.

The V gene is TRBV21-1, the J gene TRBJ1-2. TRBV21-1 is recorded as a pseudogene. The CDR3 sequence is 12 residues long. The CDR3 region has the DNA TGTGCCAGCAGCAAAGCCTATTGTGGCTACACCTTC. It codes for CASSKAYCGYTF.

The rearrangement uses TRBV4-3 and TRBJ2-5; 12 bases line up with TRBD2. The CDR3 contains 16 residues. J lost 5 bases, V lost 3 bases, and 7 bases had no gene match. The germline gives CDR1 LGHNA, CDR2 YSLEER. The CDR3 sequence: CASSQSLAGGLETQYF. DNA of the CDR3: TGCGCCAGCAGCCAGTCCCTAGCGGGGGGGCTGGAGACCCAGTACTTC.

The genes are TRBV9 and TRBJ1-2; D not certain. Trimming stripped 0 bases from V and 6 bases from J, with 21 bases between. The CDR3 contains 17 residues. Per germline, CDR1 SGDLS and CDR2 YYNGEE. The CDR3 reads CASSVVEATRSSDGYTF. The CDR3 bases are TGTGCCAGCAGCGTAGTGGAGGCTACACGATCTAGTGATGGCTACACCTTC.

The rearrangement links TRBV5-6 to TRBJ2-4; D possibly corresponds to TRBD1 (6 bases). Trimming removed 3 bases at V and 8 bases at J, with 12 bases between. The CDR3 runs to 13 residues. The germline gives CDR1 SGHDT, CDR2 YYEEEE. CDR3 residues: CASSYTGSDIQYF. The CDR3 DNA reads as TGTGCCAGCAGCTATACAGGGTCGGACATTCAGTACTTC.

The V call is TRBV27, the J call TRBJ2-1, with TRBD2 matching 14 bases. The CDR3 runs to 17 residues. V was clipped by 1 base and J by 7 bases; unmatched bases: 6. Germline CDR1 reads MNHEY; CDR2 reads SMNVEV (reference sequence). CDR3 DNA sequence: TGTGCCAGCAGTTTATTGGGGACTAGCGGGAGTAGGAATGAGCAGTTCTTC. Translation gives CASSLLGTSGSRNEQFF.

The chain links TRBV7-9 to TRBJ2-5; TRBD2 agrees at 8 bases. The germline gives CDR1 SEHNR, CDR2 FQNEAQ (reference sequence). CDR3 length equals 16 residues. Trimming removed 0 bases from V and 4 bases from J; junction bases left unmatched: 7. CDR3 loop: CASSLAQGSGVETQYF. The CDR3 coding sequence is TGTGCCAGCAGCTTAGCGCAAGGTAGCGGGGTAGAGACCCAGTACTTC.

The J gene is TRBJ2-5, the V gene TRBV6-5, with TRBD1 matching 9 bases. The germline V gene encodes CDR1 MNHEY and CDR2 SVGAGI. J lost 5 bases, V lost 5 bases, and 6 bases had no gene match. The CDR3 contains 14 residues. DNA of the CDR3: TGTGCCAGCAGTGCCCGGACAGGGGCGGAGACCCAGTACTTC. Protein: CASSARTGAETQYF.

The chain joins TRBV4-1 to TRBJ2-2, with 10 bases aligning to TRBD2. V gave up 5 bases and J gave up 7 bases; unmatched junction bases: 10. From germline, CDR1 is MGHRA and CDR2 YSYEKL. CDR3 length: 16 amino acids. The CDR3 DNA reads TGCGCCAGCAGCGGGGTTCTAGCGGGAGTCGACGGGGAGCTGTTTTTT. Its protein product is CASSGVLAGVDGELFF.

The genes are TRBV27 and TRBJ2-5; D not resolved. Germline values: CDR1 MNHEY, CDR2 SMNVEV (reference sequence). The V end lost 6 bases, the J end lost 5 bases, and 7 bases lay between the germline ends. The CDR3 consists of 11 residues. The CDR3 nucleotides are TGTGCCAGCAGGAGTTGGGAGACCCAGTACTTC. Its protein product is CASRSWETQYF.

The J gene is TRBJ2-1, the V gene TRBV9; the D is unclear. Germline V gives CDR1 SGDLS, CDR2 YYNGEE. The CDR3 is made up of 12 amino acids. V was cut by 0 bases and J by 7 bases, with 5 bases left in between. The CDR3 DNA sequence: TGTGCCAGCAGCGTAGCCGTGAATGAGCAGTTCTTC. Encoded protein: CASSVAVNEQFF.

The chain links TRBV4-1 to TRBJ2-1; no clear D gene. Germline V gene sequence: CDR1 MGHRA, CDR2 YSYEKL. The CDR3 length is 11 residues. The V end lost 3 bases, the J end lost 9 bases, and 6 bases lay between the germline ends. The CDR3 loop reads CASSHGTEQFF. CDR3 sequence (DNA): TGCGCCAGCAGCCATGGCACTGAGCAGTTCTTC.

CDR3 in DNA: TGCGCCAGCAGCCAAGAAGGCCTAGCGCAGTACGAGCAGTACTTC. Residues: CASSQEGLAQYEQYF. J is TRBJ2-7 and V is TRBV4-1; weak D call: TRBD2 (6 bases). CDR1 MGHRA and CDR2 YSYEKL come from the germline V gene. This CDR3 has 15 residues. V was shortened by 0 bases and J by 4 bases, with 13 bases between the two germline ends.

This chain joins TRBV28 and TRBJ2-1; the match to TRBD2 covers 12 bases. The CDR3 is made up of 16 amino acids. Germline V gene lookup returns CDR1 MDHEN and CDR2 SYDVKM. V lost 5 bases to trimming and J lost 4 bases; unmatched junction nucleotides: 6. CDR3 nucleotide sequence: TGTGCCAGCAGTCCGACCGGACTAGCGGGGTACAATGAGCAGTTCTTC. It specifies CASSPTGLAGYNEQFF.

This clone appeared once. The chain uses TRBV27 and TRBJ1-1; TRBD1 matches at 7 bases. The CDR3 covers 14 residues. V was pared by 4 bases and J by 6 bases, with 8 bases of the junction left unmatched. Germline lookup yields CDR1 MNHEY and CDR2 SMNVEV (reference sequence). CDR3 in amino acids: CASSSDRERPEAFF. The CDR3 DNA reads as TGTGCCAGCAGTTCAGACAGGGAGAGGCCTGAAGCTTTCTTT.

The CDR3 is CSVEEVEEQFF. CDR3 DNA: TGCAGCGTTGAAGAAGTAGAAGAGCAGTTCTTC. The chain joins TRBV29-1 to TRBJ2-1; D call uncertain. Trimming took off 0 bases at V and 10 bases at J, with 7 bases between the two ends. The germline gives CDR1 SQVTM, CDR2 ANQGSEA. There are 11 residues in the CDR3.